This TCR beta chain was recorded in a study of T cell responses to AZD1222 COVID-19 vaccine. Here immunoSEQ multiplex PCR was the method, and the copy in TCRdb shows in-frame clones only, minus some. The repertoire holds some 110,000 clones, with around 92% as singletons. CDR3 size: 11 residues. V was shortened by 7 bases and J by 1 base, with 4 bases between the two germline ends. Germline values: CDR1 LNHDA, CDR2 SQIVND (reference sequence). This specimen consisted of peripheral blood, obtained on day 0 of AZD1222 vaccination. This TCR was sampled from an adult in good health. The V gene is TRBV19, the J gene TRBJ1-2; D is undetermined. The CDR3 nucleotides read TGTGCCAGTACTTATAACTATGGCTACACCTTC. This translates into CASTYNYGYTF.